The clone carrying this T cell receptor beta chain was seen repeatedly, ten times or more. Its antigen remains unknown. Stated time point: newly diagnosed GD, antithyroid drugs for less than 3 months. Isolated PBMC RNA provided the starting material for the TCR library. Libraries of TCR beta came from iRepertoire HTBI primers plus Arm-PCR of CDR3 regions. TCRdb reprocessed the multiplex PCR reads with MiXCR, giving one entry per CDR3 protein. Here the sample spans 440,000 or so distinct CDR3 sequences, about 15% being singletons. The data derive from a study of regulatory T cells in long-lasting Graves disease. Study-wide results and limits: No thyroid tissue was studied; the work used peripheral blood only.

The sample also formed part of further work on T cells in Graves' hyperthyroidism and ophthalmopathy.

The sample consisted of peripheral blood mononuclear cells (PBMCs), taken at new diagnosis, from a patient treated with antithyroid drugs. The receptor was derived from a woman in her twenties or thirties with Graves disease.

CDR3 DNA sequence: TGTGCCAGCTCACCAAGTAAGGGGACTTCTGGAAACACCATATATTTT. Its translation is CASSPSKGTSGNTIYF. V and J are TRBV18 and TRBJ1-3; D is possibly TRBD1 (5 bases). The germline V gene encodes CDR1 KGHSH and CDR2 LQKENI. Trimming removed 2 bases at V and 1 base at J, with 12 bases between. This CDR3 region has 16 residues.